A selection of T cell receptor beta chains follows, all from one sample in a study of regulatory and conventional T cells in RAG deficiency. Sequenced by immunoSEQ multiplex PCR; TCRdb stores in-frame clones only, minus some. The table shows fewer than 35,000 clones, with 90% occurring only once. These data were also reused for a study on regulatory T cells.

Specimen: CD8+ T cells sorted from blood. Source of these receptors: a human donor in good health. Each CDR3 is given with its conserved first and last residue. Fields, in order: clone size, V gene, J gene, D gene, CDR3 protein, CDR3 DNA. A D gene is named only where the DNA matches it firmly. Clone size appears in some rows only: once, few, many, or a class for an expanded clone.

clone_size: -; v_call: TRBV11-2; j_call: TRBJ2-7; d_call: -; cdr3_aa: CASSLSSQGFSYEQYF; cdr3_nt: TGTGCCAGCAGCTTATCGAGTCAGGGGTTCTCCTACGAGCAGTACTTC
clone_size: -; v_call: TRBV30; j_call: TRBJ1-2; d_call: TRBD1; cdr3_aa: CAWSKGDSFYGYTF; cdr3_nt: TGTGCCTGGAGTAAAGGGGACAGCTTCTATGGCTACACCTTC
clone_size: -; v_call: TRBV7-9; j_call: TRBJ2-7; d_call: TRBD1; cdr3_aa: CASSPTGGEDEQYF; cdr3_nt: TGTGCCAGCAGCCCGACAGGGGGAGAGGACGAGCAGTACTTC
clone_size: -; v_call: TRBV5-6; j_call: TRBJ2-2; d_call: -; cdr3_aa: CASRLGSGELFF; cdr3_nt: TGTGCCAGCAGATTAGGATCCGGGGAGCTGTTTTTT
clone_size: -; v_call: TRBV27; j_call: TRBJ2-2; d_call: -; cdr3_aa: CASSLNGGELFF; cdr3_nt: TGTGCCAGCAGTTTAAATGGCGGGGAGCTGTTTTTT
clone_size: -; v_call: TRBV7-9; j_call: TRBJ2-3; d_call: -; cdr3_aa: CASSPIRDYTDTQYF; cdr3_nt: TGTGCCAGCAGCCCGATACGGGATTACACAGATACGCAGTATTTT
clone_size: -; v_call: TRBV5-1; j_call: TRBJ2-5; d_call: TRBD1; cdr3_aa: CASSLLLTATTGGEETQYF; cdr3_nt: TGCGCCAGCAGCTTGTTACTGACGGCTACGACAGGGGGCGAAGAGACCCAGTACTTC
clone_size: -; v_call: TRBV11-3; j_call: TRBJ2-3; d_call: -; cdr3_aa: CASSSHYGGTDTQYF; cdr3_nt: TGTGCCAGCAGCTCACATTATGGCGGCACAGATACGCAGTATTTT
clone_size: -; v_call: TRBV27; j_call: TRBJ1-5; d_call: -; cdr3_aa: CASSLSGGLNQPQHF; cdr3_nt: TGTGCCAGCAGTTTGTCCGGGGGGCTAAATCAGCCCCAGCATTTT
clone_size: -; v_call: TRBV7-9; j_call: TRBJ2-7; d_call: -; cdr3_aa: CASSPRDPLAYEQYF; cdr3_nt: TGTGCCAGCAGCCCGCGGGACCCACTGGCCTACGAGCAGTACTTC
clone_size: -; v_call: TRBV11-2; j_call: TRBJ2-7; d_call: -; cdr3_aa: CASSLFTTGYEQYF; cdr3_nt: TGTGCCAGCAGCTTATTCACAACCGGGTACGAGCAGTACTTC
clone_size: -; v_call: TRBV28; j_call: TRBJ2-7; d_call: TRBD1; cdr3_aa: CASLGTGLVYEQYF; cdr3_nt: TGTGCCAGCTTGGGGACAGGTCTGGTCTACGAGCAGTACTTC
clone_size: -; v_call: TRBV7-9; j_call: TRBJ1-5; d_call: TRBD1; cdr3_aa: CASSLESRDRFYQPQHF; cdr3_nt: TGTGCCAGCAGCTTAGAATCCCGGGACAGGTTTTATCAGCCCCAGCATTTT
clone_size: -; v_call: TRBV19; j_call: TRBJ2-7; d_call: -; cdr3_aa: CASSSGAGNYEQYF; cdr3_nt: TGTGCCAGTAGTTCGGGGGCGGGGAACTACGAGCAGTACTTC
clone_size: -; v_call: TRBV7-8; j_call: TRBJ2-7; d_call: -; cdr3_aa: CASSLTGYYEQYF; cdr3_nt: TGTGCCAGCAGCTTAACAGGTTACTACGAGCAGTACTTC
clone_size: -; v_call: TRBV11-2; j_call: TRBJ2-2; d_call: TRBD2; cdr3_aa: CASSSDLAGINTGELFF; cdr3_nt: TGTGCCAGCAGCTCCGACCTAGCGGGGATCAACACCGGGGAGCTGTTTTTT
clone_size: -; v_call: TRBV27; j_call: TRBJ2-7; d_call: TRBD2; cdr3_aa: CASSLSGGSYEQYF; cdr3_nt: TGTGCCAGCAGCCTTAGCGGGGGATCCTACGAGCAGTACTTC
clone_size: -; v_call: TRBV11-2; j_call: TRBJ1-2; d_call: -; cdr3_aa: CASSLGEKGGLAGYTF; cdr3_nt: TGTGCCAGCAGCTTAGGGGAGAAGGGAGGGCTGGCTGGCTACACCTTC
clone_size: -; v_call: TRBV30; j_call: TRBJ1-5; d_call: -; cdr3_aa: CAWSEGTQPQHF; cdr3_nt: TGTGCCTGGAGTGAAGGAACCCAGCCCCAGCATTTT
clone_size: -; v_call: TRBV10-3; j_call: TRBJ2-7; d_call: TRBD1; cdr3_aa: CAISNGQGPAYEQYF; cdr3_nt: TGTGCCATCAGTAACGGACAGGGGCCAGCCTACGAGCAGTACTTC
clone_size: once; v_call: TRBV4-1; j_call: TRBJ2-7; d_call: TRBD2; cdr3_aa: CASSQEVAGGFYEQYF; cdr3_nt: TGCGCCAGCAGCCAAGAAGTAGCGGGGGGGTTCTACGAGCAGTACTTC
clone_size: -; v_call: TRBV6-1; j_call: TRBJ1-5; d_call: -; cdr3_aa: CASSVGTCQYSNQPQHF; cdr3_nt: TGTGCCAGCAGTGTTGGGACTTGCCAATATAGCAATCAGCCCCAGCATTTT
clone_size: -; v_call: TRBV6-5; j_call: TRBJ2-2; d_call: -; cdr3_aa: CASSYWGPGELFF; cdr3_nt: TGTGCCAGCAGTTATTGGGGACCCGGGGAGCTGTTTTTT
clone_size: -; v_call: TRBV5-4; j_call: TRBJ2-7; d_call: TRBD2; cdr3_aa: CASSLEASGSYEQYF; cdr3_nt: TGTGCCAGCAGCTTGGAGGCTAGCGGGAGTTACGAGCAGTACTTC
clone_size: few; v_call: TRBV27; j_call: TRBJ1-5; d_call: -; cdr3_aa: CASSPRDGGPSQPQHF; cdr3_nt: TGTGCCAGCAGTCCCCGGGACGGTGGTCCGAGTCAGCCCCAGCATTTT
clone_size: -; v_call: TRBV7-9; j_call: TRBJ2-5; d_call: -; cdr3_aa: CASRETTGGETQYF; cdr3_nt: TGTGCCAGCAGGGAAACGACAGGTGGAGAGACCCAGTACTTC
clone_size: -; v_call: TRBV10-1; j_call: TRBJ2-7; d_call: TRBD1; cdr3_aa: CASSDGAGGEQYF; cdr3_nt: TGCGCCAGCAGTGATGGGGCAGGGGGCGAGCAGTACTTC
clone_size: -; v_call: TRBV7-9; j_call: TRBJ1-2; d_call: -; cdr3_aa: CASSLARGGYTF; cdr3_nt: TGTGCCAGCAGCTTAGCGCGGGGTGGCTACACCTTC
clone_size: -; v_call: TRBV19; j_call: TRBJ1-6; d_call: -; cdr3_aa: CASTDGYTTNSPLHF; cdr3_nt: TGTGCCAGTACCGATGGCTACACTACTAATTCACCCCTCCACTTT
clone_size: -; v_call: TRBV10-1; j_call: TRBJ2-7; d_call: -; cdr3_aa: CASSVGRSSYEQYF; cdr3_nt: TGCGCCAGCAGTGTTGGGAGAAGCTCCTACGAGCAGTACTTC
clone_size: once; v_call: TRBV20-1; j_call: TRBJ2-1; d_call: -; cdr3_aa: CSAHRAGVLFF; cdr3_nt: TGCAGTGCTCACAGAGCCGGGGTCTTGTTCTTC
clone_size: -; v_call: TRBV7-9; j_call: TRBJ1-1; d_call: -; cdr3_aa: CASSLEAGGRNTEAFF; cdr3_nt: TGTGCCAGCAGCTTAGAGGCCGGGGGTCGAAACACTGAAGCTTTCTTT
clone_size: -; v_call: TRBV6-4; j_call: TRBJ2-2; d_call: -; cdr3_aa: CASSDAGTGELFF; cdr3_nt: TGTGCCAGCAGTGACGCAGGCACCGGGGAGCTGTTTTTT
clone_size: -; v_call: TRBV28; j_call: TRBJ1-5; d_call: TRBD1; cdr3_aa: CASSSLDRDPDQPQHF; cdr3_nt: TGTGCCAGCAGTTCTTTGGACAGGGATCCTGATCAGCCCCAGCATTTT
clone_size: -; v_call: TRBV6-5; j_call: TRBJ2-7; d_call: TRBD1; cdr3_aa: CASEGAVTYEQYF; cdr3_nt: TGTGCCAGCGAGGGGGCAGTCACCTACGAGCAGTACTTC
clone_size: -; v_call: TRBV7-9; j_call: TRBJ2-7; d_call: TRBD2; cdr3_aa: CASSLWTSGSNDEQYF; cdr3_nt: TGTGCCAGCAGCTTGTGGACTAGCGGGAGCAATGACGAGCAGTACTTC
clone_size: large; v_call: TRBV19; j_call: TRBJ2-7; d_call: TRBD2; cdr3_aa: CASSIQGGSYEQYF; cdr3_nt: TGTGCCAGTAGTATCCAGGGAGGGTCCTACGAGCAGTACTTC
clone_size: -; v_call: TRBV7-2; j_call: TRBJ1-5; d_call: TRBD1; cdr3_aa: CASSPGQGSDQPQHF; cdr3_nt: TGTGCCAGCAGCCCCGGACAGGGATCGGATCAGCCCCAGCATTTT
clone_size: -; v_call: TRBV19; j_call: TRBJ2-2; d_call: -; cdr3_aa: CASSLLAGSTGELFF; cdr3_nt: TGTGCCAGTAGCCTCCTTGCAGGGTCCACCGGGGAGCTGTTTTTT
clone_size: -; v_call: TRBV5-6; j_call: TRBJ2-5; d_call: TRBD1; cdr3_aa: CASSLGTGGETQYF; cdr3_nt: TGTGCCAGCAGCTTGGGGACAGGGGGTGAGACCCAGTACTTC
clone_size: -; v_call: TRBV4-3; j_call: TRBJ1-2; d_call: -; cdr3_aa: CASSQEPSVTTYGYTF; cdr3_nt: TGCGCCAGCAGCCAAGAGCCTTCGGTTACCACCTATGGCTACACCTTC
clone_size: -; v_call: TRBV28; j_call: TRBJ2-5; d_call: -; cdr3_aa: CASSNYLGGETQYF; cdr3_nt: TGTGCCAGCAGTAACTACCTTGGGGGAGAGACCCAGTACTTC
clone_size: -; v_call: TRBV7-6; j_call: TRBJ2-2; d_call: -; cdr3_aa: CASSFDWELFF; cdr3_nt: TGTGCCAGCAGCTTTGACTGGGAGCTGTTTTTT
clone_size: -; v_call: TRBV11-3; j_call: TRBJ2-2; d_call: TRBD2; cdr3_aa: CASSSPLRLAGDLGTGELFF; cdr3_nt: TGTGCCAGCAGCTCTCCCCTCAGACTAGCGGGAGACCTAGGCACCGGGGAGCTGTTTTTT
clone_size: -; v_call: TRBV11-2; j_call: TRBJ2-5; d_call: -; cdr3_aa: CASSLFWQQEETQYF; cdr3_nt: TGTGCCAGCAGCTTATTTTGGCAGCAAGAAGAGACCCAGTACTTC
clone_size: -; v_call: TRBV7-9; j_call: TRBJ2-7; d_call: TRBD1; cdr3_aa: CASSNTGGNTGTYEQYF; cdr3_nt: TGTGCCAGCAGCAATACAGGGGGGAATACTGGGACCTACGAGCAGTACTTC
clone_size: -; v_call: TRBV27; j_call: TRBJ2-1; d_call: -; cdr3_aa: CASSRGDIGAHEQFF; cdr3_nt: TGTGCCAGCAGTCGCGGGGACATCGGGGCCCATGAGCAGTTCTTC
clone_size: -; v_call: TRBV30; j_call: TRBJ1-1; d_call: -; cdr3_aa: CAWSRGGWATEAFF; cdr3_nt: TGTGCCTGGAGCCGCGGCGGCTGGGCCACTGAAGCTTTCTTT
clone_size: once; v_call: TRBV11-2; j_call: TRBJ1-1; d_call: -; cdr3_aa: CASSLDEGGFTEAFF; cdr3_nt: TGTGCCAGCAGCTTAGACGAGGGAGGTTTTACTGAAGCTTTCTTT
clone_size: -; v_call: TRBV11-2; j_call: TRBJ2-1; d_call: -; cdr3_aa: CASSLYGDLSGNEQFF; cdr3_nt: TGTGCCAGCAGCTTATATGGTGACCTCTCGGGGAATGAGCAGTTCTTC